This TCR beta chain was obtained from a study of T cells in Graves' hyperthyroidism and ophthalmopathy (dated 2019 in TCRdb). Concerning the study at large: Peripheral blood was collected at initial diagnosis, before any treatment. Thyroid tissue and blood T-cell repertoires from several Graves' hyperthyroidism patients were also compared in the study. The paper describes TCR Vbeta CDR3 sequencing of 135 peripheral blood samples, made up of 43 ophthalmopathy patients, more than 70 hyperthyroidism patients and around 17 progressor patients. Once sampling was done, hyperthyroidism patients were given methimazole at a starting dose of 30 mg daily, whereas ophthalmopathy patients were given high-dose intravenous methylprednisolone. Whether ophthalmopathy could be predicted prospectively was tested in an independent validation cohort made up of roughly 19 hyperthyroidism patients plus 17 patients who later progressed to ophthalmopathy. The approximately 100 discovery patients were divided at random into training and test sets in a 7:3 ratio. TCR V-J signatures able to tell the groups apart were searched for in a discovery cohort of 100 or so patients, of whom around 43 had Graves' ophthalmopathy and 57 had stable Graves' hyperthyroidism.

Amplification of TCR beta CDR3 regions was carried out from RNA transcripts. For the first round of RT-PCR on the TCR CDR3, the HTBI primer set was used together with the Qiagen OneStep RT-PCR kit. Libraries were constructed in a second round of multiplex PCR, after which size selection and purification were performed. The libraries were sequenced on an Illumina HiSeq2000 using paired-end 100 bp reads. Processing in the source paper ran as follows. SOAPnuke was used to process the raw data, with reads discarded if the reads contained adapters or uncalled bases, had a mean Phred below 15, or lacked an exact constant-primer or identifier match. COPE v1.2.5 was used to merge the high-quality paired reads, and each unique nucleotide sequence was defined as a clonotype. MiTCR v1.1 was used to align the clonotypes against IMGT TRBV, TRBD and TRBJ reference segments. Only V-J combinations with frequency above 0.0001, covering 99% to 99.2% of repertoires, were analysed. A TCS score was defined as the ratio of F50 (clonal expansion) to E x V (chaos), with BLOSUM62-based TCRdist applied between CDR3 peptides within each V-J. Welch's t-statistics and random forest reduced several hundred V-J features to about 12, which were used in a naive Bayes classifier (R e1071). TCRdb ran its own pipeline on the public reads, namely fastp trimming at Q25 and MiXCR clone calling, and kept in-frame beta chains. Rows are combined by CDR3 protein, so each entry shows the most common genes and DNA. TCRdb, rather than the study authors, made the V and J calls. In this sample the table shows about 560,000 distinct CDR3 sequences, roughly 17% of which occur a single time. In total, the top ten clones hold under 20% of the sample.

The table lists this clonotype with many counts. The target of this receptor is not known. There are no base qualities to consult, and no much larger clone falls within one base. A patient counted as having stable Graves' hyperthyroidism if no progression to ophthalmopathy occurred over 18 months of follow-up. Hyperthyroidism patients were aged 18 to 65 years and newly diagnosed, with disease duration of less than 2 months. The study excluded patients with uncontrolled infections, other autoimmune diseases, pregnancy or lactation. Diagnoses were established on the basis of clinical symptoms, serum thyroxine and TRAb, thyroid ultrasound, and orbital computed tomography. PBMCs were separated from under 12 ml of fresh peripheral blood using Ficoll-Paque density gradient centrifugation. Total RNA was extracted using Trizol reagent, and RNA quality was assessed on an Agilent 2100 Bioanalyzer. The germline V gene (reference sequence) provides CDR1 LGHDT and CDR2 YNNKEL. Germline trimming: 0 bases from V, 1 base from J; junction bases outside gene matches: 7. From cysteine to phenylalanine, the CDR3 is 17 amino acids long. Only the CDR3 portion is preserved as DNA: 51 bases, with reading frame beginning at the first base.

What the research found in general, with its limitations: No statistical method was used to set the sample size in advance, and investigators knew the group allocation. Ophthalmopathy was separated from stable hyperthyroidism by a 13 V-J signature model, with just over 85% sensitivity and around 81% specificity obtained in cross-validation and 80%/75% obtained in testing. In validation, progression to ophthalmopathy was predicted by the model with roughly 69% sensitivity and 72.22% specificity, a median of 6.5 months before onset. Blood samples also contained most of the expanded thyroid clonotypes (frequency above 0.001), which suggests that blood repertoires may reflect thyroid immune responses.

This clonotype was sampled from a woman aged 18-29 years with Graves' hyperthyroidism. The V and J segments used are TRBV3-1 and TRBJ2-5, with 8 junctional bases fitting TRBD1. The sample consisted of blood. At the DNA level, the sequence is TGTGCCAGCAGCCAAGATTTATTCGGGACAGGCCAAGAGACCCAGTACTTC. Translated, it gives CASSQDLFGTGQETQYF.